The clone carrying this T cell receptor beta chain was counted between two and nine times. Its antigen remains unidentified. The data stem from a study of CD8+ T cells in alopecia areata. About five patients' CD4+ populations were sorted into CD25+CD127- cells. Lesional scalp tissue (obtained by punch biopsy) and peripheral blood were collected from alopecia areata patients. J gave up 1 base and V 5 bases, and 11 bases lay outside the gene matches. Germline V gene lookup returns CDR1 SEHNR and CDR2 FQNEAQ (reference sequence). There are 17 residues in the CDR3. cDNA prepared by RNA extraction and subsequent reverse transcription served as the template for sequencing. Sequencing was performed with immunoSEQ multiplex PCR; in TCRdb, only in-frame clones are kept and a portion is missing. This table has thousands of clones, around 64% appearing once. Study-level points and caveats: With patients, TCR sharing proved less clear than in mice, a difference possibly related to HLA. Across lesional scalp, and particularly alopecia totalis/universalis, clonality surpassed that of normal scalp. Tissue-resident alphabeta T cells belonging to normal skin likewise get sequenced within scalp specimens.

This clonotype was obtained from a human donor with alopecia areata. The chain employs TRBV7-9 and TRBJ1-5; 7 bases line up with TRBD1. The sequenced material came from CD4+ Tregs sorted from blood. In DNA, the CDR3 is TGTGCCAGCAGCCTTCACCCGGGCAGGGGGAGCAATCAGCCCCAGCATTTT. This codes for CASSLHPGRGSNQPQHF.